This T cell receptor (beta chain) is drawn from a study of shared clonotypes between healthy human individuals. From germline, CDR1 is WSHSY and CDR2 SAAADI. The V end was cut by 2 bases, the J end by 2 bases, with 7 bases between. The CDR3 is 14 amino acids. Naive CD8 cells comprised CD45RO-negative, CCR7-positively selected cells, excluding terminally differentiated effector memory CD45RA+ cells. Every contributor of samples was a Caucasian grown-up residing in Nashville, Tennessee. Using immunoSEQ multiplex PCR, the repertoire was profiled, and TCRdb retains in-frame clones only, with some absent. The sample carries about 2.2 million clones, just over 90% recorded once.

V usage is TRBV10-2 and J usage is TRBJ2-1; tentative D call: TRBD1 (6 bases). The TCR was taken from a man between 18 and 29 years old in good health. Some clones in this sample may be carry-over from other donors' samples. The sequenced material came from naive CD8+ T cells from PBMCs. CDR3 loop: CASSEEGAYNEQFF. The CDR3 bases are TGCGCCAGCAGTGAGGAGGGGGCCTACAATGAGCAGTTCTTC.